This T cell receptor beta chain was recovered during a study of blood T cell repertoires in COVID-19 (TCRdb year 2020). Background for the entire study: Collaborator samples came from the United States, Italy and Spain and covered acute and convalescent phases of COVID-19. The prospective study material was composed of cDNA or gDNA derived from T cells, B-cell-depleted T cells, or PBMCs. The dataset comprised deeply sampled blood TCRbeta repertoires from subjects exposed to, actively infected with, or recovered from COVID-19. The repertoires were released in a freely available public database intended as a resource for research on the immune response to SARS-CoV-2. Samples were obtained from the ongoing ImmuneRACE study (first 160 participants) and from 1,000 to 1,500 subjects provided by 6 global collaborators. A de-identified subject ID, COVID-19 status, age in years and sex were almost always included in the sample metadata. Where HLA class I and class II types were available, the types were taken from metadata supplied by the sample provider, not from assay-based typing. Overall study results and their limits: How much clinical and demographic metadata was included differed by source and by participant, and the metadata was provided uncurated.

One collaborating source in Seattle enrolled patients during active infection and followed them longitudinally through the course of disease. The collaborating institutions used their own protocols to collect whole blood in K2EDTA tubes. Collaborator samples were shipped for TCRbeta analysis as frozen whole blood, isolated PBMCs, or DNA extracted from either sample type. As regards this clone: The specificity of this receptor is unknown. Base qualities are missing; no much larger clone stands one base away.

TCRbeta CDR3 regions were amplified from genomic DNA by means of the immunoSEQ Assay, a bias-controlled multiplex PCR. The paper's processing steps were these. Within the assay, amplification of reference gene primers was used to estimate how many nucleated cells each sample contained. To quantify the absolute abundance of each unique TCRbeta CDR3 rearrangement, sequence reads were collapsed and filtered. Productive Simpson clonality was computed per sample as the square root of Simpson's diversity index over productive rearrangements. Drawn from immuneACCESS, this table holds only the in-frame rearrangements with V and J called that TCRdb kept. Clones are partly lost; checked studies trace under half to an unresolved V gene and leave the rest unexplained. V, J and clone size were drawn from that table, and D and trimming were deduced from the DNA. A total of 60,000 to 80,000 clones appear in this sample, around 91% of them only once. Of the sample, 15% to 20% is held by the ten largest clones.

V is pared back by 8 bases and J by 1 base, with 12 bases lying between the germline termini. The CDR3 sequence holds 13 residues, the cysteine and phenylalanine included. Here the CDR3 DNA is all that survives: 39 bases in frame from base 1. This chain joins TRBV12-3 or TRBV12-4 to TRBJ2-7, with TRBD2 tentatively as D gene (6 bases match). The sample was peripheral blood. This clonotype was sampled from a woman aged 55 to 70 with COVID-19, enrolled during active disease. The CDR3: CASSGRGSYEQYF. The DNA reads as follows: TGTGCCAGCTCCGGGAGAGGTTCCTACGAGCAGTACTTC.